The 2 T cell receptor beta chains below were found in one sample sequenced in a study of blood T cell repertoires in COVID-19. Profiling relied on immunoSEQ multiplex PCR, and the TCRdb table lists in-frame clones only, not all of them. This table has about 32,000 clones, approximately 93% appearing once. Sequencing input: peripheral blood. Receptors originate from a male donor with active COVID-19.

The CDR3 region has the DNA TGCGCCAGCAGCTTAGTTTTTTCCAGGGGGAACACTGAAGCTTTCTTT. The encoded protein is CASSLVFSRGNTEAFF. The chain employs TRBV5-1 and TRBJ1-1; weak D call: TRBD1 (6 bases). Germline V gene lookup returns CDR1 SGHRS and CDR2 YFSETQ. The V and J ends lost 2 bases and 1 base respectively, with 15 bases between them. This CDR3 has 16 amino acids. Variable domain in full (rest from reference TRBV5-1 and TRBJ1-1): KAGVTQTPRYLIKTRGQQVTLSCSPISGHRSVSWYQQTPGQGLQFLFEYFSETQRNKGNFPGRFSGRQFSNSRSEMNVSTLELGDSALYLCASSLVFSRGNTEAFFGQGTRLTVV.

The V and J genes are TRBV24-1 and TRBJ2-5; 11 bases agree with TRBD1. From germline, CDR1 is KGHDR and CDR2 SFDVKD. The V gene end was trimmed by 3 bases and the J gene end by 4 bases; junction bases not matched to a gene: 6. This CDR3 spans 16 amino acids. Written as DNA, the CDR3 is TGTGCCACCAGTGATAATGGACAGGGGGCAGGAGAGACCCAGTACTTC. Translation: CATSDNGQGAGETQYF.